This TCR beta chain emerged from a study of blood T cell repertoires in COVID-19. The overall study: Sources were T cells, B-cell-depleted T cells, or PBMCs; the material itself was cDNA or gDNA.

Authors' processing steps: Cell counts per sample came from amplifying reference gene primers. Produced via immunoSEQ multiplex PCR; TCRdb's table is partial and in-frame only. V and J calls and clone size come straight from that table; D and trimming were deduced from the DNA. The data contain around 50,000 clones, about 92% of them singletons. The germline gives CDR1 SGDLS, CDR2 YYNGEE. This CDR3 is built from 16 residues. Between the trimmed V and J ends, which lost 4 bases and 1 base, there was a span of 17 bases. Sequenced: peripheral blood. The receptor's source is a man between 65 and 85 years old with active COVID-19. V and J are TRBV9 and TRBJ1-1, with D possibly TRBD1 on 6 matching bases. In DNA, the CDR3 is TGTGCCAGCAGCCGAGGGGGGGGCGAAGGGAACACTGAAGCTTTCTTT. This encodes CASSRGGGEGNTEAFF.